The 29 T cell receptor beta chains presented below share a single source sample, sequenced in a study of blood T cell repertoires in COVID-19. This table comes from immunoSEQ multiplex PCR, and its TCRdb copy is limited to in-frame clones, with some not included. The sample has about 290,000 clones, 85% seen once. The sample comprised peripheral blood. These receptors were collected from a woman between 50 and 59 years old with active or convalescent COVID-19.

V usage is TRBV5-1 and J usage is TRBJ2-7; D is undetermined. Germline V gene sequence: CDR1 SGHRS, CDR2 YFSETQ. The CDR3 spans 13 residues. The ends were cut back, 3 bases at V and 0 bases at J, with 7 bases in the middle. The CDR3 protein is CASSSPSSYEQYF. Written as DNA, the CDR3 is TGCGCCAGCAGCTCCCCGAGCTCCTACGAGCAGTACTTC.

The CDR3 coding sequence is TGTGCCAGCAGCTCACTCTCGGGCAGGGGCTACGAGCAGTACTTC. Protein sequence: CASSSLSGRGYEQYF. The chain links TRBV5-6 to TRBJ2-7; weak D call: TRBD1 (6 bases). The CDR3 contains 15 residues. Germline assignment: CDR1 SGHDT and CDR2 YYEEEE. V gave up 3 bases and J gave up 3 bases, with 16 bases separating them.

This chain connects TRBV4-2 to TRBJ1-2, with D perhaps matching TRBD1 (6 bases). The germline V gene has CDR1 LGHNA and CDR2 YNFKEQ. Deletions cut 4 bases from V and 1 base from J, with 10 bases between. The CDR3 length is 14 residues. This chain's CDR3 is CASSPHRDNYGYTF. The CDR3 DNA follows: TGTGCCAGCAGCCCCCACAGGGATAACTATGGCTACACCTTC.

The gene calls are TRBV5-1 and TRBJ2-7, with D possibly matching TRBD1 (5 bases). Germline CDR1 and CDR2: SGHRS and YFSETQ. V lost 0 bases and J 4 bases, leaving 8 bases between the germline ends. The CDR3 runs to 13 residues. The CDR3 loop is CASSLGQLYEQYF. Written as DNA, the CDR3 is TGCGCCAGCAGCTTGGGACAGCTATACGAGCAGTACTTC.

This chain joins TRBV23-1 and TRBJ1-4, with D perhaps matching TRBD1 (6 bases). TRBV23-1 is an ORF; its function is uncertain. Trimming stripped 4 bases from V and 7 bases from J, with 13 bases between. This CDR3 is 14 amino acids long. CDR3: CASSPAGDGEKLFF. Written as DNA, the CDR3 is TGCGCCAGCAGTCCCGCAGGGGATGGTGAAAAACTGTTTTTT.

This chain joins TRBV2 and TRBJ2-7, with D possibly being TRBD1 (6 bases). The CDR3 sequence is 14 residues long. V lost 5 bases and J 6 bases, leaving 17 bases between the germline ends. The germline V gene encodes CDR1 SNHLY and CDR2 FYNNEI. The CDR3 DNA reads as TGTGCCAGCAGTCAGGGGCCAGGCGGCCGCGAGCAGTACTTC. This encodes CASSQGPGGREQYF.

The chain is built from TRBV15 and TRBJ2-6, with D tentatively TRBD2 (6 bases). Germline CDR1 and CDR2: LNHNV and YYDKDF (reference sequence). Trimming left V 5 bases short and J 0 bases short, with 11 bases between. The CDR3 length is 16 residues. As DNA, the CDR3 is TGTGCCACCAGCGCGGGACTCTTCTCTGGGGCCAACGTCCTGACTTTC. This sequence encodes CATSAGLFSGANVLTF.

The chain has TRBV19 and TRBJ2-7; 7 bases fit TRBD2. The CDR3 runs to 15 residues. Germline V gene data show CDR1 as LNHDA and CDR2 as SQIVND (reference sequence). V dropped 8 bases and J dropped 3; count of bases not matched to a gene: 13. The CDR3 DNA sequence: TGTGCCAGTGCCGAAGGGGCTAGCGGCTTCTACGAGCAGTACTTC. Translation: CASAEGASGFYEQYF.

The V and J genes are TRBV7-9 and TRBJ1-3, with a possible D match to TRBD1 (5 bases). V shed 3 bases and J shed 16 bases, with 16 bases lying between them. The CDR3 spans 12 residues. Per the germline V gene, CDR1 is SEHNR and CDR2 is FQNEAQ (reference sequence). Written as DNA, the CDR3 is TGTGCCAGCAGCTTCCTTCAGGGTTTGGTTTATTTT. Its protein is CASSFLQGLVYF. The whole variable domain, remainder taken from reference TRBV7-9 and TRBJ1-3, is DTGVSQNPRHKITKRGQNVTFRCDPISEHNRLYWYRQTLGQGPEFLTYFQNEAQLEKSRLLSDRFSAERPKGSFSTLEIQRTEQGDSAMYLCASSFLQGLVYFGEGSWLTVV.

J is TRBJ1-2 and V is TRBV2, with D perhaps TRBD1 (5 bases). V lost 5 bases to trimming and J lost 4 bases, with 14 bases between them. CDR1 is SNHLY, CDR2 FYNNEI, per germline. This CDR3 has 14 residues. The CDR3 DNA sequence: TGTGCCAGCAGTAAGACAGAGACAACCTATGGCTACACCTTC. Its protein is CASSKTETTYGYTF.

This clone was observed once. The V gene is TRBV11-3, the J gene TRBJ2-1, with D possibly being TRBD2 (5 bases). CDR1 and CDR2 from the germline V gene are SGHNT and YENEEA. Trimming removed 1 base from V and 0 bases from J, with 10 bases in between. CDR3 length: 16 amino acids. The CDR3 DNA reads as TGTGCCAGCAGCTTAGCTAGCCAGAGCTCCTACAATGAGCAGTTCTTC. This gives the protein CASSLASQSSYNEQFF. Based on the CDR3 plus reference TRBV11-3 and TRBJ2-1, the full variable domain is EAGVVQSPRYKIIEKKQPVAFWCNPISGHNTLYWYLQNLGQGPELLIRYENEEAVDDSQLPKDRFSAERLKGVDSTLKIQPAELGDSAVYLCASSLASQSSYNEQFFGPGTRLTVL.

This clone has a handful of counts. The identical CDR3 is also encoded by other nucleotide sequences in the sample. This chain joins TRBV5-1 and TRBJ2-7, with D possibly TRBD1 on 5 matching bases. Germline V gives CDR1 SGHRS, CDR2 YFSETQ. CDR3 length: 14 residues. The V gene lost 0 bases and the J gene lost 0 bases, with 7 bases spanning the gap. The CDR3 bases are TGCGCCAGCAGCTTGGACAGGAGCTCCTACGAGCAGTACTTC. It is translated as CASSLDRSSYEQYF.

In this sample, this clone turned up once. V is TRBV4-1 and J is TRBJ2-1, with 8 bases identical to TRBD2. With V trimmed by 0 bases and J by 7 bases, 5 bases remained unmatched. CDR1 is MGHRA, CDR2 YSYEKL, per germline. CDR3 length equals 15 residues. The CDR3 loop is CASSQEGLVGNEQFF. DNA for the CDR3: TGCGCCAGCAGCCAAGAGGGACTAGTGGGGAATGAGCAGTTCTTC.

The chain employs TRBV9 and TRBJ1-3; D perhaps matches TRBD1 (5 bases). The CDR3 spans 15 residues. Deletions cut 0 bases from V and 4 bases from J, with 11 bases between. CDR1 is SGDLS and CDR2 is YYNGEE in the germline V gene. As DNA, the CDR3 is TGTGCCAGCAGCGTAGATAGGGGCGCGGGAAACACCATATATTTT. Protein product: CASSVDRGAGNTIYF.

The chain recombines TRBV3-1 (or the pseudogene TRBV3-2) with TRBJ1-2; possible D gene TRBD1, 5 bases. Trimming removed 1 base from V and 8 bases from J, with 14 bases in between. From germline, CDR1 is LGHDT and CDR2 YNNKEL (reference sequence). There are 14 residues in the CDR3. For the CDR3, the DNA is TGTGCCAGCAGCCAAGGGCGACAGAGTCCGGGCTACACCTTC. This translates into CASSQGRQSPGYTF.

This chain links TRBV4-2 with TRBJ2-3; TRBD1 matches 8 bases. V was clipped by 3 bases and J by 4 bases; unmatched bases: 6. This CDR3 has 15 amino acids. Germline assignment: CDR1 LGHNA and CDR2 YNFKEQ. The CDR3 sequence is CASSQDRVGADTQYF. Here the CDR3 DNA reads TGTGCCAGCAGCCAGGACAGGGTGGGGGCAGATACGCAGTATTTT.

The rearrangement uses TRBV9 and TRBJ2-3, with D unresolved. CDR3 size: 11 residues. The germline gives CDR1 SGDLS, CDR2 YYNGEE. The germline V and J ends were trimmed by 7 bases and 1 base, with 4 bases remaining between them. The chain's CDR3 is CASRGTDTQYF. CDR3 sequence (DNA): TGTGCCAGCCGGGGCACAGATACGCAGTATTTT.

J is TRBJ2-5 and V is TRBV18, with 12 positions matching TRBD2. The CDR3 is made up of 15 amino acids. The V gene's germline CDR1 is KGHSH and CDR2 LQKENI. Trimming at V came to 2 bases and at J to 5 bases, leaving 3 bases not matched to a gene. The CDR3: CASSPELAGGETQYF. Here the CDR3 DNA reads TGTGCCAGCTCACCAGAGCTAGCGGGAGGGGAGACCCAGTACTTC.

The gene calls are TRBV6-4 and TRBJ1-2; 9 nucleotides align to TRBD1. J was trimmed by 6 bases and V by 3 bases; bases with no gene match: 11. The CDR3 consists of 16 residues. CDR1 and CDR2 (germline): MRHNA, SNTAGT. The CDR3 here is CASSDRPFTGGDGYTF. DNA of the CDR3: TGTGCCAGCAGTGATCGCCCTTTCACAGGGGGCGATGGCTACACCTTC.

The V call is TRBV3-1 (or the pseudogene TRBV3-2), the J call TRBJ2-1; TRBD2 aligns across 10 bases. V trimming: 3 bases; J trimming: 6 bases; junction bases outside the gene matches: 14. Germline V gene data show CDR1 as LGHDT and CDR2 as YNNKEL (reference sequence). This CDR3 comprises 18 residues. Written as DNA, the CDR3 is TGTGCCAGCAGCCACGCCCTAGCGGGAGTCCCCTTAATCAATGAGCAGTTCTTC. Amino acids: CASSHALAGVPLINEQFF.

This clone was seen a single time. The V gene is TRBV28, the J gene TRBJ2-7; a weak D match, TRBD1 (6 bases). CDR3 length: 19 residues. Germline CDR1 reads MDHEN; CDR2 reads SYDVKM. Trimming removed 3 bases at V and 3 bases at J, with 27 bases between. The CDR3 reads CASSFSSWGTFLEGYEQYF. CDR3 nucleotide sequence: TGTGCCAGCAGTTTCTCCTCCTGGGGGACATTTCTAGAAGGCTACGAGCAGTACTTC. Full variable domain (missing parts from reference TRBV28 and TRBJ2-7): DVKVTQSSRYLVKRTGEKVFLECVQDMDHENMFWYRQDPGLGLRLIYFSYDVKMKEKGDIPEGYSVSREKKERFSLILESASTNQTSMYLCASSFSSWGTFLEGYEQYFGPGTRLTVT.

This chain connects TRBV5-1 to TRBJ2-7; 7 bases fit TRBD2. Germline loops: CDR1 SGHRS, CDR2 YFSETQ. V shed 5 bases, J shed 7 bases, and the junction held 12 bases outside the gene matches. CDR3 length equals 14 residues. The CDR3 DNA is TGCGCCAGCAGGGCCGGCGCGGGAGTACGGGAGCAGTACTTC. It yields the protein CASRAGAGVREQYF.

The chain joins TRBV4-1 to TRBJ2-5; TRBD2 matches 14 bases. The CDR3 covers 17 residues. J gave up 5 bases and V 4 bases, and 9 bases lay outside the gene matches. Germline assignment: CDR1 MGHRA and CDR2 YSYEKL. The CDR3 DNA reads as TGCGCCAGCAGCCTAGGGGGACTAGCGGGAGTAGGGGAGACCCAGTACTTC. This encodes CASSLGGLAGVGETQYF.

As DNA, the CDR3 is TGTGCCAGCAGTTACTCGCTAGGGAACACCGGGGAGCTGTTTTTT. This codes for CASSYSLGNTGELFF. The chain carries TRBV6-6 and TRBJ2-2; D call uncertain. This CDR3 is built from 15 residues. The ends were cut back, 0 bases at V and 1 base at J, with 6 bases in the middle. CDR1 MNHNY and CDR2 SVGAGI come from the germline V gene (reference sequence).

CDR3 nucleotides: TGTGCCGGGGGCAGGGGGCAAAGCAATCAGCCCCAGCATTTT. It specifies CAGGRGQSNQPQHF. The chain is built from TRBV6-5 and TRBJ1-5; TRBD1 aligns across 8 bases. CDR1 is MNHEY, CDR2 SVGAGI, per germline. The J segment lost 1 base and the V segment lost 11 bases, leaving 7 bases of the junction unmatched. The length of the CDR3 is 14 residues.

In this sample, this clone turned up a few times. The chain combines TRBV5-4 with TRBJ1-2; 8 nucleotides agree with TRBD1. Per germline, CDR1 SGHNT and CDR2 YYREEE (reference sequence). There are 16 residues in the CDR3. V shed 4 bases and J 2 bases; nucleotides not matched to a gene: 10. This CDR3 is CASSGTGTGYNYGYTF. Here the CDR3 DNA reads TGTGCCAGCAGCGGCACCGGGACAGGTTACAACTATGGCTACACCTTC.

The chain links TRBV18 to TRBJ1-2; no firm D call. Germline CDR1 is KGHSH and CDR2 is LQKENI. CDR3 length equals 12 residues. Trimming shortened V by 5 bases and J by 6 bases, and 10 bases separated the two germline ends. CDR3 sequence reads: CASSRRENGYTF. CDR3 nucleotide sequence: TGTGCCAGCTCAAGAAGGGAGAATGGCTACACCTTC. The whole variable domain, filled in from reference TRBV18 and TRBJ1-2, reads NAGVMQNPRHLVRRRGQEARLRCSPMKGHSHVYWYRQLPEEGLKFMVYLQKENIIDESGMPKERFSAEFPKEGPSILRIQQVVRGDSAAYFCASSRRENGYTFGSGTRLTVV.

The chain couples TRBV5-6 to TRBJ1-2, with D hard to call. Germline lookup yields CDR1 SGHDT and CDR2 YYEEEE. The CDR3 has 18 residues. Deletions cut 4 bases from V and 3 bases from J, with 25 bases between. This chain's CDR3 is CASSPMRLARGSDYGYTF. CDR3 coding DNA: TGTGCCAGCAGCCCCATGCGCTTGGCCCGAGGATCGGACTATGGCTACACCTTC.

There are many counts of this clone. The chain carries TRBV5-1 and TRBJ2-3; no definite D call. V lost 0 bases, J lost 9 bases, and 11 bases lay in between. CDR3 size: 13 residues. CDR1 is SGHRS, CDR2 YFSETQ, per germline. CDR3 coding DNA: TGCGCCAGCAGCTTGGAGTGGTTTGGCACGCAGTATTTT. This gives the protein CASSLEWFGTQYF. Drawing the rest from reference TRBV5-1 and TRBJ2-3, the complete variable domain is KAGVTQTPRYLIKTRGQQVTLSCSPISGHRSVSWYQQTPGQGLQFLFEYFSETQRNKGNFPGRFSGRQFSNSRSEMNVSTLELGDSALYLCASSLEWFGTQYFGPGTRLTVL.